Below, one T cell receptor beta chain is given with its context. The antigen is unknown. Specified time point: week 5, during vaccination. All doses held 300 ug of mutant IDH1 20-mer peptide, with topical imiquimod. Profiling relied on immunoSEQ multiplex PCR, and the TCRdb table lists in-frame clones only, not all of them. The repertoire consists of approximately 38,000 clones, with approximately 83% occurring once and the leading ten covering approximately 1.5%. This sample is part of a study of a mutant IDH1 vaccine in newly diagnosed glioma. Study details: The therapy given earlier, which was standard therapy, consisted of radiotherapy, temozolomide, or both, and most of the patients received both. Study-level results: Across multiple MHC alleles, approximately 93% of patients had vaccine-induced responses. There seemed to be no relation between pseudoprogression and changes in top peripheral T cell clonotypes.

This CDR3 has 16 residues. Germline V gives CDR1 SGHDT, CDR2 YYEEEE. Trimming removed 1 base from V and 1 base from J, with 11 bases in between. This clonotype was obtained from a man aged 35 to 55 with glioma. The sample in question was PBMCs, obtained from a glioma patient whose treatment included an IDH1 peptide vaccine. The rearrangement uses TRBV5-6 and TRBJ2-2; D might be TRBD1 (6 bases). CDR3 region: CASSLMGAWNTGELFF. The CDR3 DNA reads as TGTGCCAGCAGCTTGATGGGGGCCTGGAACACCGGGGAGCTGTTTTTT.